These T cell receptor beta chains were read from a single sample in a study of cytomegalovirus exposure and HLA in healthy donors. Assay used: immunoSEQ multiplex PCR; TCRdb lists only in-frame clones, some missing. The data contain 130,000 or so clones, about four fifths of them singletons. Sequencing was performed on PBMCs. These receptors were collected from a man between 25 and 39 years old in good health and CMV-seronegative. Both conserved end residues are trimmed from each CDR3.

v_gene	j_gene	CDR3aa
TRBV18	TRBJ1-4	ASSPGQGAREKLF
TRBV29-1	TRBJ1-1	SVGQGLNTEAF
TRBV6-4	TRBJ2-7	ASSDSSLDRGAYEQY
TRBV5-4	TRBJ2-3	ASSLGGPDTQY
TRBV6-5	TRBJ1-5	ASSSQGTQH
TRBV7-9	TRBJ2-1	ARGLGKYNEQF
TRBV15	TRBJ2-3	ATSRDRRV
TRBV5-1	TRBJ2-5	ASRSLAGGRETQY
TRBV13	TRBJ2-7	ASRPHRDSYEQY
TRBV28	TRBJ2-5	ASSLRLAGQTQY
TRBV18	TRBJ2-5	ASSLSIWGLGNQETQY
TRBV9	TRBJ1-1	ASSPLGAGLNTEAF
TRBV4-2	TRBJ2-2	ASSRGTQNTGELF
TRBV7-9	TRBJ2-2	ASSLTSGSSFPGELF
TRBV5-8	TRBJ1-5	ASGTVNYMNQPQH
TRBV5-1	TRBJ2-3	ASSGPGFYFTDTQY
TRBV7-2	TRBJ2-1	ASSRREGLYNEQF
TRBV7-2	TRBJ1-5	ASSFFDQPQH
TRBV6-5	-	ASQVSYEQY
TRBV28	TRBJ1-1	ASTRRGYTEAF
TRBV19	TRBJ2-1	ASSSPPLYNEQF
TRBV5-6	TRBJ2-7	ASSRQRSYEQY
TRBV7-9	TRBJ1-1	ASSPGQGAQNTEAF
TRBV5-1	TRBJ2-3	ASSLDRADTQY
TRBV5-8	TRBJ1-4	ASSSGQTTNEKLF
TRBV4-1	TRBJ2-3	ASSQDGAGGTDTQY
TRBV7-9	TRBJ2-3	ASSLGLRVSTDTQY
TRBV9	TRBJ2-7	ASSVSAGSYEQY
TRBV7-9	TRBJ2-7	ASSFTTMPYEQY
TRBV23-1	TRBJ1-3	ASTNVGERSSGNTIY
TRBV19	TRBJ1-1	ASSSWAGSPTEAF
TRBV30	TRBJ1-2	AWSSRTGRLNYGYT
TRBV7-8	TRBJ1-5	ASSLGSGGPQH
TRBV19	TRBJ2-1	ASKPKSDNEQF